This T cell receptor beta chain emerged from a study of blood T cell repertoires in COVID-19. Authors' methods: Reference gene primer amplification gave estimated nucleated cell counts. Only in-frame clones appear in the TCRdb table, and some are missing; sequencing was by immunoSEQ multiplex PCR. That table furnishes V, J and clone size, whereas the DNA furnished D and trimming. The sample has roughly 150,000 clones; more than 70% are singletons. There are 19 residues in the CDR3. Membership in each cohort depended on participant-reported clinical history. The V gene is TRBV21-1, the J gene TRBJ2-4; whether TRBD1, the table's D call, matches the DNA was not checked. TRBV21-1 is marked as a pseudogene. The clonotype originates from a man aged 55 to 70 who had recovered from COVID-19. The sequencing sample was made of PBMCs or T cells enriched from blood (not recorded which). CDR3 nucleotides: TGTGCCAGCAGCAAGTCCGCGGCCTGGGGACAGGCCGTAGTAAACATTCAGTACTTC. As protein: CASSKSAAWGQAVVNIQYF.